This T cell receptor (beta chain) was captured in a study of regulatory T cells in long-lasting Graves disease. Time point of the sample: persistent/refractory GD, antithyroid drugs over 5 years with positive TRAb. Preparation of the TCR library used RNA extracted from PBMCs. The CDR3 is 15 residues long. The germline gives CDR1 MNHEY, CDR2 SVGEGT. V gave up 7 bases and J gave up 3 bases; unmatched junction bases: 9. Points from the study as a whole: Persistent disease favored TRBV28, TRBJ1-2 and TRBJ2-5.

In regard to this clonotype: Antigen specificity is unknown.

iRepertoire HTBI primers and Arm-PCR of CDR3 regions built TCR beta libraries. TCRdb recomputed calls from the multiplex PCR reads with MiXCR, one row per CDR3 protein. The sample shows roughly 450,000 distinct CDR3 sequences, 20% of them seen only once. The chain recombines TRBV6-2 or TRBV6-3 with TRBJ1-2; 9 bases are a match to TRBD1. This clonotype was obtained from a female donor with Graves disease. The sample was peripheral blood mononuclear cells (PBMCs), taken when the disease was refractory, from a patient treated with antithyroid drugs. The CDR3, as DNA: TGTGCCAGCACCTACAGGGGGCGCATGGACTATGGCTACACCTTC. Amino acids: CASTYRGRMDYGYTF.